This TCR beta chain originates from a study of blood T cells in healthy people across ages (dated by TCRdb to the mid-2010s). For the study in its entirety: In model experiments, template switching captured about one uniquely barcoded TCR beta cDNA molecule for every two T cells. Age-related changes in TCR beta repertoire diversity were measured in the study by deep sequencing normalized with unique cDNA molecular identifiers. To avoid experimental bias, donors of different ages were spread randomly across the sequencing lanes. Four age groups were formed from the donors: young (average about 17 years), middle-aged (approximately 39), aged (over 55) and long-lived (82). Using the same blood draw, the study looked at two additional independent replicas of 1 million unique cDNA reads for two donors, one aged 18 to 30 and the other aged 80 or older. Broad study findings and their caveats: Because the CMV infection status of the donors was unknown, age-related changes in expanded clonotypes may potentially have been confounded. Estimates of total diversity from one million sequenced T cells were regarded as lower bounds and underestimates. Observed TCR beta diversity correlated strongly with the percentage of naive T cells measured by flow cytometry. Compared with the aged group, more naive CD4+ T cells, fewer expanded clones and increased TCR diversity were shown by the long-lived group, suggesting age selection. Observed TCR beta diversity per million T cells fell roughly linearly with age, and a significant reduction was already apparent by age around 40. Because profiling used bulk unsorted PBMCs, naive and antigen-experienced compartments could not be compared conclusively.

Systemically healthy Caucasian individuals from Russia, roughly 40 in total and aged about 6 to 90 years, were included as donors. Each donor gave 9 to 10 milliliters of peripheral blood, collected into EDTA-treated Vacutainer tubes. Ficoll-Paque density-gradient centrifugation was used to isolate PBMCs, with at least 6.5 million per sample. Total RNA, at least 5 micrograms per sample, was extracted from PBMCs with Trizol reagent. For every donor, flow cytometry on a PBMC aliquot measured the percentage of naive CD45RAhigh/CD27high T cells. Libraries were built with 5' RACE. The reads were generated on an Illumina HiSeq 2500. A second roughly 7 to 11 cycle PCR used a sample-barcoded 5' primer and a J-beta primer mix. A template-switch 5' adaptor carrying 12 random nucleotides introduced a unique molecular identifier onto each TCR beta cDNA molecule. At least 2.5 million CDR3-containing paired-end reads were obtained from each sample. All of the RNA was converted into first-strand cDNA using the Mint cDNA synthesis kit, with a TRBC-specific oligonucleotide serving as the primer. Following uracil-DNA glycosylase treatment, all cDNA underwent a first 18-cycle PCR with the universal primers M1SS and BC2_uni_R. Regarding the original processing steps: Each sample was normalized by randomly selecting 1 million high-quality reads, each carrying a distinct molecular identifier. Instead of being binned into consensus sequences, reads that shared molecular identifiers were thrown out. MiTCR, run with a Q25 quality threshold and the strictest error-elimination algorithm, handled CDR3 identification, clonotype clustering and error correction. Lower-bound total TCR beta diversity was estimated with a nonparametric unseen species model using Euler transformation. TCRdb trimmed public reads at Q25 via fastp, called clones via MiXCR and kept in-frame beta chains. Duplicate CDR3 protein sequences are folded into a single record with the most common DNA and genes. TCRdb, not the authors, supplied the V and J calls. This sample lists around 690,000 distinct CDR3 sequences; roughly 58% were detected once. The ten largest clones add up to around 37% of the sample.

Trimming costs V 6 bases and J 1 base, and their ends lie 10 bases apart. Taken from the germline V gene, the CDR1 and CDR2 loops are MNHNS and SASEGT. The CDR3 goes from the cysteine to the phenylalanine over 13 residues. Only the CDR3 DNA is retained, 39 bases long and in frame from the first base. A word on this clonotype: The target of this receptor is not known. No base quality values were provided; no much bigger clone lies one nucleotide off.

The sequence joins TRBV6-1 to TRBJ2-7, with an unclear D gene assignment. The sequence came from a man aged 55 to 70 in good health. The source material was blood. The CDR3 region has the sequence CASRNGRSYEQYF. The nucleotides are TGTGCCAGCAGGAATGGCAGGTCCTACGAGCAGTACTTC.